Listed here are 32 T cell receptor beta chains from one sample, sequenced in a study of blood T cell repertoires in COVID-19. Assay used: immunoSEQ multiplex PCR; TCRdb lists only in-frame clones, some missing. The profile covers under 350,000 clones, with around nine tenths appearing a single time and roughly 4.8% taken by the ten largest. The sequencing sample was made of peripheral blood. The receptors were gathered from a man aged 40-49 years with acute or convalescent COVID-19.

This sequence joins TRBV2 and TRBJ1-1, with D hard to call. Germline loops: CDR1 SNHLY, CDR2 FYNNEI. The CDR3 is 14 residues long. The V end lost 3 bases, the J end lost 1 base, and 9 bases lay between the germline ends. In nucleotides, the CDR3 is TGTGCCAGCAGTGATTTCCTGTGGAACACTGAAGCTTTCTTT. It translates to CASSDFLWNTEAFF.

This chain connects TRBV28 to TRBJ1-5; D gene unclear. V lost 3 bases to trimming and J lost 4 bases, with 13 bases between them. The CDR3 contains 15 residues. The V gene's germline CDR1 is MDHEN and CDR2 SYDVKM. The CDR3 nucleotides read TGTGCCAGCAGTTTCAAGGGAGTGTCAAATCAGCCCCAGCATTTT. This encodes CASSFKGVSNQPQHF.

The J gene is TRBJ1-3, the V gene TRBV2; weak D call: TRBD1 (6 bases). Germline lookup yields CDR1 SNHLY and CDR2 FYNNEI. Trimming stripped 6 bases from V and 2 bases from J, with 11 bases between. This CDR3 spans 14 amino acids. CDR3 loop: CASRVQGTGNTIYF. The DNA for the CDR3 is TGTGCCAGCAGGGTCCAGGGGACTGGAAACACCATATATTTT.

CDR3 DNA sequence: TGTGCCAGCAGATTACAGTCATCTGGGGCCAACGTCCTGACTTTC. Its translation is CASRLQSSGANVLTF. The V gene is TRBV5-6, the J gene TRBJ2-6; D remains unclear. Germline V CDR1 and CDR2: SGHDT, YYEEEE. V lost 5 bases, J lost 1 base, and 10 bases lay in between. CDR3 length: 15 residues.

The CDR3 loop is CASSKYPQPQHF. The CDR3 nucleotides read TGTGCCAGCAGCAAATATCCCCAGCCCCAGCATTTT. V usage is TRBV21-1 and J usage is TRBJ1-5. TRBV21-1 is given as a pseudogene. This CDR3 comprises 12 residues.

The chain combines TRBV24-1 with TRBJ1-5; TRBD1 might be the D (6 bases). The V and J ends lost 6 bases and 0 bases respectively, with 20 bases between them. Germline V gives CDR1 KGHDR, CDR2 SFDVKD. The CDR3 runs to 18 residues. In DNA, the CDR3 is TGTGCCACCAGTTCCGACAGGTGTAGGGTTTATAGCAATCAGCCCCAGCATTTT. Translation gives CATSSDRCRVYSNQPQHF.

V and J are TRBV10-3 and TRBJ2-1; 10 nucleotides align to TRBD2. Germline trimming cut 10 bases from V and 4 bases from J; bases unmatched to any gene: 7. Germline loops: CDR1 ENHRY, CDR2 SYGVKD. The length of the CDR3 is 14 residues. The CDR3 DNA follows: TGTGCCACCTCTAGCGGGGGCTATTACAATGAGCAGTTCTTC. Amino acids: CATSSGGYYNEQFF.

The chain recombines TRBV5-1 with TRBJ2-7; TRBD1 is a possible D gene (6 bases). The V gene's germline CDR1 is SGHRS and CDR2 YFSETQ. The CDR3 sequence is 12 residues long. Trimming removed 4 bases at V and 6 bases at J, with 11 bases between. CDR3 nucleotides: TGCGCCAGCAGCCAAACAGGGCCCGAGCAGTACTTC. This codes for CASSQTGPEQYF.

This chain joins TRBV2 and TRBJ2-7; D is possibly TRBD1 (5 bases). CDR1 and CDR2 from the germline V gene are SNHLY and FYNNEI. The CDR3 runs to 13 residues. V lost 1 base and J 5 bases, leaving 9 bases between the germline ends. As DNA, the CDR3 is TGTGCCAGCAGTGAAGGGACATTAAACGAGCAGTACTTC. Its translation is CASSEGTLNEQYF.

The V and J genes are TRBV11-2 and TRBJ2-1; possibly TRBD2 for D (6 bases). Germline loops: CDR1 SGHAT, CDR2 FQNNGV. V lost 2 bases and J 0 bases, leaving 11 bases between the germline ends. This CDR3 spans 16 amino acids. CDR3 sequence: CASSLIGGSSYNEQFF. CDR3 sequence (DNA): TGTGCCAGCAGCTTAATAGGAGGGAGCTCCTACAATGAGCAGTTCTTC.

For the CDR3, the DNA is TGCGCCAGCAGCTTTACAGTGACCACTGAAGCTTTCTTT. This sequence encodes CASSFTVTTEAFF. The chain links TRBV5-1 to TRBJ1-1; no firm D call. Germline V gives CDR1 SGHRS, CDR2 YFSETQ. The CDR3 covers 13 residues. Trimming stripped 2 bases from V and 4 bases from J, with 9 bases between.

This chain connects TRBV10-3 to TRBJ2-3; D not resolved. Trimming shortened V by 7 bases and J by 7 bases, and 9 bases separated the two germline ends. The CDR3 is 11 residues long. Germline V lookup: CDR1 ENHRY, CDR2 SYGVKD. The CDR3 sequence: CAIMTDYTQYF. In DNA form, the CDR3 reads TGTGCCATCATGACTGACTATACGCAGTATTTT.

This sequence joins TRBV2 and TRBJ2-7, with 9 bases lining up with TRBD1. Germline V lookup: CDR1 SNHLY, CDR2 FYNNEI. Trimming took 5 bases from V and 5 from J; bases not matched to a gene: 7. This CDR3 is 14 amino acids long. Written as DNA, the CDR3 is TGTGCCAGCAGTCAAAACAGGGGGCCGAACGAGCAGTACTTC. Protein product: CASSQNRGPNEQYF.

The chain is built from TRBV5-1 and TRBJ1-5; D possibly corresponds to TRBD1 (5 bases). V lost 4 bases, J lost 2 bases, and 16 bases lay in between. This CDR3 contains 16 residues. Per germline, CDR1 SGHRS and CDR2 YFSETQ. In DNA form, the CDR3 reads TGCGCCAGCAGCCCCGGACATGGGGATGGCAATCAGCCCCAGCATTTT. As protein: CASSPGHGDGNQPQHF.

This chain uses TRBV24-1 with TRBJ2-7, with 7 bases fitting TRBD1. The CDR3 totals 16 residues. V gave up 3 bases and J gave up 2 bases; unmatched junction bases: 9. Germline CDR1 and CDR2: KGHDR and SFDVKD. CDR3 loop: CATSDRGQDGPYEQYF. The DNA for the CDR3 is TGTGCCACCAGTGATAGAGGACAGGACGGACCCTACGAGCAGTACTTC.

V is TRBV29-1 and J is TRBJ2-7; TRBD1 aligns across 9 bases. This CDR3 spans 13 amino acids. V shed 6 bases, J shed 4 bases, and the junction held 7 bases outside the gene matches. In germline, CDR1 is SQVTM, CDR2 ANQGSEA. The CDR3 sequence: CSVSGTGRYEQYF. In DNA form, the CDR3 reads TGCAGCGTCTCCGGGACAGGGCGGTACGAGCAGTACTTC.

This clone was recorded only once. The chain couples TRBV30 to TRBJ2-7; TRBD1 might be the D (5 bases). This CDR3 has 15 residues. The germline V gene encodes CDR1 GTSNPN and CDR2 SVGIG (reference sequence). With 2 bases removed from V and 1 base from J, the gap between germline ends came to 15 bases. The CDR3 DNA sequence: TGTGCCTGGAGTACTGGACATGATCGATCCTACGAGCAGTACTTC. This gives the protein CAWSTGHDRSYEQYF.

The chain has TRBV9 and TRBJ1-2, with D perhaps TRBD1 (5 bases). The germline gives CDR1 SGDLS, CDR2 YYNGEE. Trimming cost V 4 bases and J 6 bases, with 31 bases left between them. The CDR3 runs 19 residues. The DNA of the CDR3 is TGTGCCAGCAGCCTTCAAGGACATCGGACGGCCGTGGGGTTTGATGGCTACACCTTC. Protein sequence: CASSLQGHRTAVGFDGYTF.

The chain joins TRBV6-5 to TRBJ1-1; weak D call: TRBD1 (5 bases). V was pared by 7 bases and J by 4 bases, with 13 bases between. The germline V gene has CDR1 MNHEY and CDR2 SVGAGI. The CDR3 extends over 13 amino acids. The CDR3 protein is CASIGGSTTEAFF. CDR3 coding DNA: TGTGCCAGCATTGGGGGGTCTACCACTGAAGCTTTCTTT.

The chain uses TRBV6-5 and TRBJ1-1; TRBD1 matches 7 bases. CDR1 MNHEY and CDR2 SVGAGI come from the germline V gene. This CDR3 has 12 amino acids. Trimming took 10 bases from V and 7 from J; bases not matched to a gene: 9. The CDR3 DNA is TGTGCCACTGGCGGACAGGTGATTGAAGCTTTCTTT. As protein: CATGGQVIEAFF.

This clone occurred a few times. The chain uses TRBV2 and TRBJ2-2; D is perhaps TRBD2 (6 bases). CDR1 and CDR2 from the germline V gene are SNHLY and FYNNEI. The CDR3 covers 15 residues. Between the trimmed V and J ends, which lost 8 bases and 3 bases, there was a span of 16 bases. CDR3 in DNA: TGTGCCAGCTGGAGGGGTTTGGGCGACACCGGGGAGCTGTTTTTT. Its protein is CASWRGLGDTGELFF.

This clone was seen a handful of times. This sequence joins TRBV6-2 or TRBV6-3 and TRBJ1-1, with a possible D match to TRBD1 (6 bases). The CDR3 sequence is 12 residues long. Germline CDR1 is MNHEY and CDR2 is SVGEGT. Trimming left V 5 bases short and J 6 bases short, with 10 bases between. The CDR3 bases are TGTGCCAGCAGTAGGGGGTTTGCTGAAGCTTTCTTT. Its protein is CASSRGFAEAFF.

The chain couples TRBV7-9 to TRBJ1-1, with D possibly matching TRBD1 (5 bases). V was shortened by 7 bases and J by 4 bases, with 13 bases between the two germline ends. The CDR3 has 13 amino acids. Germline V gives CDR1 SEHNR, CDR2 FQNEAQ (reference sequence). The CDR3 coding sequence is TGTGCCAGCACCCGTCCCGGGGGCACTGAAGCTTTCTTT. Its translation: CASTRPGGTEAFF. The complete variable domain, with remaining parts taken from reference TRBV7-9 and TRBJ1-1, reads DTGVSQNPRHKITKRGQNVTFRCDPISEHNRLYWYRQTLGQGPEFLTYFQNEAQLEKSRLLSDRFSAERPKGSFSTLEIQRTEQGDSAMYLCASTRPGGTEAFFGQGTRLTVV.

The chain is built from TRBV10-2 and TRBJ1-1; D unresolved. The CDR3 is made up of 13 amino acids. Deletions cut 6 bases from V and 0 bases from J, with 8 bases between. Germline loops: CDR1 WSHSY, CDR2 SAAADI. Here the CDR3 DNA reads TGCGCCAGCAGAAGAGGAATGAACACTGAAGCTTTCTTT. Translation: CASRRGMNTEAFF.

The genes are TRBV6-5 and TRBJ1-2; D remains unclear. Looked up from germline, CDR1 is MNHEY and CDR2 is SVGAGI. The CDR3 loop spans 12 amino acids. Trimming took 6 bases from V and 3 from J, leaving 8 bases between them. The chain's CDR3 is CASSGSHYGYTF. As DNA, the CDR3 is TGTGCCAGCAGCGGGAGCCACTATGGCTACACCTTC.

The chain combines TRBV20-1 with TRBJ1-1; tentative D call: TRBD1 (6 bases). The CDR3 sequence is 16 residues long. V was shortened by 3 bases and J by 0 bases, with 17 bases between the two germline ends. Germline CDR1 and CDR2: DFQATT and SNEGSKA (reference sequence). DNA for the CDR3: TGCAGTGCTAGTTGGACAGCTTTTTCGTTGAACACTGAAGCTTTCTTT. As protein: CSASWTAFSLNTEAFF.

V gene TRBV6-4 combines with J gene TRBJ1-1, with TRBD1 matching 7 bases. The V and J ends lost 7 bases and 1 base, in that order; junction bases with no gene match: 6. Germline CDR1 and CDR2: MRHNA and SNTAGT. This CDR3 has 14 amino acids. CDR3 amino acids: CASTLTGQNTEAFF. The CDR3 bases are TGTGCCAGCACCCTGACAGGGCAGAACACTGAAGCTTTCTTT.

The V gene is TRBV5-1, the J gene TRBJ1-3; 7 bases fit TRBD1. The CDR3 extends over 14 amino acids. With V trimmed by 4 bases and J by 2 bases, 3 bases remained unmatched. The V gene's germline CDR1 is SGHRS and CDR2 YFSETQ. The CDR3 bases are TGCGCCAGCAGCGGAGGGACAGCTGGAAACACCATATATTTT. This translates into CASSGGTAGNTIYF. Using reference TRBV5-1 and TRBJ1-3 for the parts outside the CDR3, the full variable domain is KAGVTQTPRYLIKTRGQQVTLSCSPISGHRSVSWYQQTPGQGLQFLFEYFSETQRNKGNFPGRFSGRQFSNSRSEMNVSTLELGDSALYLCASSGGTAGNTIYFGEGSWLTVV.

The chain links TRBV3-1 (or the pseudogene TRBV3-2) to TRBJ1-6, with TRBD1 matching 10 bases. There are 14 residues in the CDR3. Germline V gene lookup returns CDR1 LGHDT and CDR2 YNNKEL (reference sequence). V gave up 5 bases and J gave up 9 bases; unmatched junction bases: 4. The CDR3 DNA reads as TGTGCCAGCAGCTTGACAGGGGGCGGTTCACCCCTCCACTTT. It yields the protein CASSLTGGGSPLHF.

This clone appeared once. V gene TRBV29-1 combines with J gene TRBJ1-2; 12 bases align to TRBD1. Trimming at V came to 7 bases and at J to 8 bases, leaving 8 bases not matched to a gene. The length of the CDR3 is 13 residues. Per the germline V gene, CDR1 is SQVTM and CDR2 is ANQGSEA. In nucleotides, the CDR3 is TGCAGCGCCCCGGGACAGGGGGCAGGCGGCTACACCTTC. Protein: CSAPGQGAGGYTF.

The rearrangement links TRBV10-3 to TRBJ2-1; D is possibly TRBD2 (5 bases). The length of the CDR3 is 16 residues. The V end lost 4 bases, the J end lost 5 bases, and 18 bases lay between the germline ends. Germline CDR1 is ENHRY and CDR2 is SYGVKD. In nucleotides, the CDR3 is TGTGCCATCAGTGGGGTTGGACTCCCAACTCACAATGAGCAGTTCTTC. Protein sequence: CAISGVGLPTHNEQFF.

This chain joins TRBV5-1 and TRBJ2-7; possible D gene TRBD1, 6 bases. The CDR3 extends over 13 amino acids. V lost 4 bases and J lost 2, with 10 bases in between. Germline V gives CDR1 SGHRS, CDR2 YFSETQ. CDR3 sequence (DNA): TGCGCCAGCAGCGCCGGACAGACCTACGAGCAGTACTTC. Protein product: CASSAGQTYEQYF.